These 3 T cell receptor beta chains came from one sample sequenced in a study of OX40 agonist ivuxolimab in advanced cancers. The protocol used for the library was the immunoSEQ multiplex PCR assay. TCRdb carries this immuneACCESS record with in-frame sequences only. Its versions omit some clonotypes, under half of them owing to an unresolved V gene in the studies checked, with the rest unexplained. In all, the sample holds 20,000 to 25,000 clones, and under 90% of those were seen once. The ten largest clones take up roughly 22% of the sample. The sequenced sample was CD4+ or CD8+ T cells sorted from blood, obtained in a trial of the OX40 agonist ivuxolimab. The origin of the receptors is an adult with an advanced solid tumor such as melanoma, head and neck, liver or kidney cancer.

This rearrangement joins TRBV10-3 to TRBJ1-4; TRBD1 matches at 9 bases. V gave up 2 bases and J gave up 1 base; unmatched junction bases: 2. The length of the CDR3 is 16 residues. Germline loops: CDR1 ENHRY, CDR2 SYGVKD. CDR3 nucleotide sequence: TGTGCCATCAGTGAGCGGACAGGGGAAACTAATGAAAAACTGTTTTTT. This sequence encodes CAISERTGETNEKLFF.

The rearrangement uses TRBV27 and TRBJ2-7; 8 bases are a match to TRBD2. V lost 5 bases and J lost 4; bases outside the gene matches: 7. This CDR3 contains 14 residues. Per germline, CDR1 MNHEY and CDR2 SMNVEV (reference sequence). The CDR3, as DNA: TGTGCCAGCAGTCGAAGCGGGAGTGTATACGAGCAGTACTTC. Its protein product is CASSRSGSVYEQYF.

CDR3 in amino acids: CSVDIKRGGWTEAFF. The DNA for the CDR3 is TGCAGCGTTGATATTAAGAGGGGGGGGTGGACTGAAGCTTTCTTT. This chain joins TRBV29-1 and TRBJ1-1, with TRBD1 as a possible D gene (6 bases). The CDR3 totals 15 residues. CDR1 is SQVTM and CDR2 is ANQGSEA in the germline V gene. V was pared by 3 bases and J by 5 bases, with 19 bases between.